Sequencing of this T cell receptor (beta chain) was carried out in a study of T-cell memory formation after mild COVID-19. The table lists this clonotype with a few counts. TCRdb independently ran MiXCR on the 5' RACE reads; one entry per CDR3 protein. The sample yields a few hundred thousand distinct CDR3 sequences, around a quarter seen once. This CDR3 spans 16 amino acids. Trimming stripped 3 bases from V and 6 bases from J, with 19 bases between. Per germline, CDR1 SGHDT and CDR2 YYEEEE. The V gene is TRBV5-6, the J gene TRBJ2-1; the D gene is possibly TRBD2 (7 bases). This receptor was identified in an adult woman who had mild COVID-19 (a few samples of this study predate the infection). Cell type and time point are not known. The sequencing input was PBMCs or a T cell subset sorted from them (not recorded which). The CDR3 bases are TGTGCCAGCAGCTCAGGGGAGGGAGTGGCGGGCAATGAGCAGTTCTTC. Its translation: CASSSGEGVAGNEQFF.